These 15 T cell receptor beta chains share one sample of origin, sequenced in a study of CD8+CD57+ T cells in acquired aplastic anemia. For CDR3 and TCR beta VDJ profiling, genomic DNA was the template used. TCRdb fed the reads into MiXCR, producing one record per CDR3 protein. The sample has about 150,000 distinct CDR3 sequences, approximately 52% seen once. By flow cytometry, patients selected for sequencing had shown an expansion of CD8+CD57+ cells. The sample comprised sorted CD4+, CD8+, or CD8+CD57+ T cells (not recorded which) from PBMCs. These receptors came from a human donor with aplastic anemia.

J is TRBJ1-1 and V is TRBV2; tentatively, D is TRBD1 (6 bases). This CDR3 spans 13 amino acids. Trimming took 4 bases from V and 3 from J, leaving 9 bases between them. The germline gives CDR1 SNHLY, CDR2 FYNNEI. The CDR3: CASSVEGDTEAFF. DNA of the CDR3: TGTGCCAGCAGTGTTGAGGGGGACACTGAAGCTTTCTTT.

The V and J genes are TRBV4-2 and TRBJ2-1, with TRBD1 matching 12 bases. Losses at the gene ends were 3 bases for V and 7 bases for J; bases not matched to a gene: 4. The CDR3 runs to 15 residues. CDR1 LGHNA and CDR2 YNFKEQ come from the germline V gene. DNA for the CDR3: TGTGCCAGCAGCCAGGGGACAGGGGGCCGGAATGAGCAGTTCTTC. Amino acids: CASSQGTGGRNEQFF.

The rearrangement links TRBV7-9 to TRBJ2-5, with 12 positions matching TRBD2. The CDR3 runs 18 residues. The V gene end was trimmed by 0 bases and the J gene end by 3 bases; junction bases not matched to a gene: 8. CDR1 is SEHNR, CDR2 FQNEAQ, per germline (reference sequence). The DNA of the CDR3 is TGTGCCAGCAGCTTAGCACGGGGGACTAGCGGGCTTAAAGAGACCCAGTACTTC. Residues: CASSLARGTSGLKETQYF.

J is TRBJ1-2 and V is TRBV19; D not certain. The germline V gene has CDR1 LNHDA and CDR2 SQIVND (reference sequence). This CDR3 comprises 14 residues. V was clipped by 3 bases and J by 2 bases, with 10 bases between them. The CDR3 bases are TGTGCCAGTAGTATGACGGGGAACAACTATGGCTACACCTTC. Protein: CASSMTGNNYGYTF.

V gene TRBV7-9 combines with J gene TRBJ1-5; TRBD1 might be the D (5 bases). From germline, CDR1 is SEHNR and CDR2 FQNEAQ (reference sequence). V was cut by 5 bases and J by 12 bases, with 14 bases left in between. The CDR3 sequence is 12 residues long. The CDR3, as DNA: TGTGCCAGCAGCACCGGTGAGGGACGCCAGCATTTT. It codes for CASSTGEGRQHF.

This chain links TRBV10-1 with TRBJ2-7; TRBD1 is a possible D gene (5 bases). The CDR3 sequence is 13 residues long. Germline-derived CDR1 and CDR2 are WNHNN and SYGVQD (reference sequence). V was shortened by 4 bases and J by 2 bases, with 9 bases between the two germline ends. The CDR3 loop is CASSGQPPYEQYF. As DNA, the CDR3 is TGCGCCAGCAGTGGACAGCCCCCCTACGAGCAGTACTTC.

In its sample, this clonotype was seen once. The genes are TRBV2 and TRBJ1-2; weak D call: TRBD1 (5 bases). The CDR3 consists of 16 residues. CDR1 is SNHLY, CDR2 FYNNEI, per germline. Trimming removed 0 bases at V and 4 bases at J, with 15 bases between. CDR3 DNA: TGTGCCAGCAGTGAAGCGTTGGTGGGGCTGGTCTATGGCTACACCTTC. Its protein product is CASSEALVGLVYGYTF.

This clonotype has just one count. This chain uses TRBV11-2 with TRBJ2-7; either TRBD1 or TRBD2 may supply D (5 bases each). Trimming took 2 bases from V and 1 from J, leaving 15 bases between them. Germline CDR1 and CDR2: SGHAT and FQNNGV. The CDR3 spans 16 residues. Here the CDR3 reads CASSLRDQTVSYEQYF. The CDR3 coding sequence is TGTGCCAGCAGCTTAAGGGACCAGACAGTTTCCTACGAGCAGTACTTC.

This clonotype was seen only a few times. The chain has TRBV10-3 and TRBJ2-1; D gene ambiguous. This CDR3 region has 15 residues. V shed 2 bases and J shed 1 base, with 9 bases lying between them. Germline assignment: CDR1 ENHRY and CDR2 SYGVKD. This CDR3 reads CAISEQASSYNEQFF. The CDR3 DNA is TGTGCCATCAGTGAGCAAGCGTCGTCCTACAATGAGCAGTTCTTC.

Ten or more counts support this clonotype. The chain carries TRBV6-1 and TRBJ1-2; the D is unclear. The CDR3 is 14 amino acids. In germline, CDR1 is MNHNS, CDR2 SASEGT. Trimming shortened V by 2 bases and J by 3 bases, and 10 bases separated the two germline ends. This CDR3 reads CASSESGRHYGYTF. CDR3 in DNA: TGTGCCAGCAGTGAAAGTGGACGACACTATGGCTACACCTTC.

Only one count was recorded for this clonotype. The chain couples TRBV29-1 to TRBJ2-7; D remains unclear. The CDR3 totals 13 residues. Trimming took 2 bases from V and 4 from J, leaving 12 bases between them. The germline gives CDR1 SQVTM, CDR2 ANQGSEA. The CDR3 region is CSVETSTLYEQYF. CDR3 in DNA: TGCAGCGTTGAAACAAGTACCCTTTACGAGCAGTACTTC.

This clonotype occurred once. The CDR3 is CASSLRTSGIDEQFF. CDR3 DNA sequence: TGTGCCAGCAGCTTGAGGACTAGCGGGATCGATGAGCAGTTCTTC. This chain uses TRBV5-6 with TRBJ2-1; TRBD2 aligns across 12 bases. Germline V gene data show CDR1 as SGHDT and CDR2 as YYEEEE. The CDR3 sequence is 15 residues long. With V trimmed by 1 base and J by 8 bases, 4 bases remained unmatched.

This rearrangement joins TRBV11-2 to TRBJ1-1; TRBD1 agrees at 7 bases. This CDR3 has 14 residues. Germline CDR1 SGHAT, CDR2 FQNNGV. Germline trimming cut 4 bases from V and 6 bases from J; bases unmatched to any gene: 8. As DNA, the CDR3 is TGTGCCAGCAGCTATGGGGGACAGTATTCTGAAGCTTTCTTT. This encodes CASSYGGQYSEAFF.

The rearrangement uses TRBV7-2 and TRBJ2-7; D gene uncertain. This CDR3 comprises 13 residues. Germline V CDR1 and CDR2: SGHTA, FQGNSA. V was cut by 5 bases and J by 6 bases, with 14 bases left in between. Here the CDR3 DNA reads TGTGCCAGCAGCCAGACTGATTCGGGCGAGCAGTACTTC. It is translated as CASSQTDSGEQYF.

The table lists this clonotype with a count of one. The chain is built from TRBV2 and TRBJ2-5; tentative D call: TRBD1 (6 bases). The CDR3 is 14 amino acids. The ends were cut back, 8 bases at V and 5 bases at J, with 18 bases in the middle. The germline gives CDR1 SNHLY, CDR2 FYNNEI. Here the CDR3 DNA reads TGTGCCAGCTCGGGACAAAAAGGGGATGAGACCCAGTACTTC. It codes for CASSGQKGDETQYF.